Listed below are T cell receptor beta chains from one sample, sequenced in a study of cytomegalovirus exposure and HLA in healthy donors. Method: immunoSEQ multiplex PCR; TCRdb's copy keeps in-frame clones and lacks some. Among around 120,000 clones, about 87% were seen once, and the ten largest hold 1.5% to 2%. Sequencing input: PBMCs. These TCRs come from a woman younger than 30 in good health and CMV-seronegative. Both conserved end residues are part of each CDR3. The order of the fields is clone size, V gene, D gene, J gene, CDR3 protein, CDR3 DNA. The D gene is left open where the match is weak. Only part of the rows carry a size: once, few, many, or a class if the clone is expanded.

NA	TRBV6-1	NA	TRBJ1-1	CASSERLAFQAFF	TGTGCCAGCAGTGAAAGACTGGCATTTCAAGCTTTCTTT
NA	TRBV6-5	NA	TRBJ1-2	CASSYSDSPGYGYTF	TGTGCCAGCAGTTACTCAGACTCCCCGGGGTATGGCTACACCTTC
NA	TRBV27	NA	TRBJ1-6	CASSLEGRYSPLHF	TGTGCCAGCAGTTTAGAAGGGAGGTATTCACCCCTCCACTTT
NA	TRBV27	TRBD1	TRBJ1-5	CASSPGTAKGNQPQHF	TGTGCCAGCAGCCCCGGGACAGCGAAGGGCAATCAGCCCCAGCATTTT
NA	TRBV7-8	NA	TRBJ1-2	CASSLDLVDNGYTF	TGTGCCAGCAGCTTAGATCTGGTTGACAATGGCTACACCTTC
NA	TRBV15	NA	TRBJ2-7	CATSRREPSLRGNEQYF	TGTGCCACCAGCCGCAGAGAGCCTAGCCTCCGAGGGAACGAGCAGTACTTC
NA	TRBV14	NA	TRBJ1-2	CASSQEGSYGYTF	TGTGCCAGCAGCCAGGAAGGGAGCTATGGCTACACCTTC
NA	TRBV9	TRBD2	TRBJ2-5	CASSVDGGAGTQYF	TGTGCCAGCAGCGTAGACGGGGGGGCTGGGACCCAGTACTTC
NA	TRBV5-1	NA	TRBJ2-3	CASSLRLPSTDTQYF	TGCGCCAGCAGCTTAAGACTACCCAGCACAGATACGCAGTATTTT
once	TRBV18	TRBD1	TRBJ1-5	CASSPMGQGDQPQHF	TGTGCCAGCTCACCAATGGGACAGGGGGATCAGCCCCAGCATTTT
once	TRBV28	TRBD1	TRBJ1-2	CASSLGLGQGYGYTF	TGTGCCAGCAGTTTGGGGTTAGGACAGGGCTATGGCTACACCTTC
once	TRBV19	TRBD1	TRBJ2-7	CASSIRPGQGAYEQYF	TGTGCCAGTAGTATTCGACCGGGACAGGGGGCCTACGAGCAGTACTTC
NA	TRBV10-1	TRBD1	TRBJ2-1	CASSLENRTGVFNEQFF	TGCGCCAGCAGCCTAGAGAACAGGACAGGGGTGTTCAATGAGCAGTTCTTC
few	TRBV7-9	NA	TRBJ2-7	CASSLEGHSYEQYF	TGTGCCAGCAGCTTAGAGGGACATTCCTACGAGCAGTACTTC
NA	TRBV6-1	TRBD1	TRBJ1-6	CASSVLQGVDSPLHF	TGTGCCAGCAGTGTTTTGCAGGGGGTTGATTCACCCCTCCACTTT
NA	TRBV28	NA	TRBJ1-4	CASSKQDGEIEKLFF	TGTGCCAGCAGTAAACAAGACGGAGAAATTGAAAAACTGTTTTTT
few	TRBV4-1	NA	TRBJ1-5	CASSQDLVGLKQPQHF	TGCGCCAGCAGCCAAGATCTCGTGGGGCTAAAGCAGCCCCAGCATTTT
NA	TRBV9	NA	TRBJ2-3	CASSVSRGSTDTQYF	TGTGCCAGCAGCGTAAGTAGGGGGAGCACAGATACGCAGTATTTT
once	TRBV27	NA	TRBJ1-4	CASSLTDQDEKLFF	TGTGCCAGCAGTCTGACAGACCAAGATGAAAAACTGTTTTTT
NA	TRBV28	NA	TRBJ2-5	CASSLKGAQETQYF	TGTGCCAGCAGTTTGAAAGGGGCTCAAGAGACCCAGTACTTC
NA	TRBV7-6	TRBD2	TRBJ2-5	CASSSRGGRETQYF	TGTGCCAGCAGCTCGCGGGGGGGCCGCGAGACCCAGTACTTC
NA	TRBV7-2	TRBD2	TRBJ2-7	CASSLVGGDSTYEQYF	TGTGCCAGCAGCTTAGTTGGGGGGGACTCAACCTACGAGCAGTACTTC
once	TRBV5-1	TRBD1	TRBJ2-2	CASRKDRGNTGELFF	TGCGCCAGCAGAAAGGACAGGGGGAACACCGGGGAGCTGTTTTTT
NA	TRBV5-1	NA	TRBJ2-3	CASSLAPGAGADTQYF	TGCGCCAGCAGCTTGGCCCCAGGGGCGGGTGCAGATACGCAGTATTTT
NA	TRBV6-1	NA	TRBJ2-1	CASSEGRVQGTSYNEQFF	TGTGCCAGCAGTGAAGGGAGAGTTCAGGGTACCTCCTACAATGAGCAGTTCTTC
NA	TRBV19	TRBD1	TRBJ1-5	CASRQGAGQPQHF	TGTGCCAGCAGACAGGGGGCAGGTCAGCCCCAGCATTTT
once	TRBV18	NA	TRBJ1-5	CASSPRGSGNQPQHF	TGTGCCAGCTCACCACGTGGGTCGGGGAATCAGCCCCAGCATTTT